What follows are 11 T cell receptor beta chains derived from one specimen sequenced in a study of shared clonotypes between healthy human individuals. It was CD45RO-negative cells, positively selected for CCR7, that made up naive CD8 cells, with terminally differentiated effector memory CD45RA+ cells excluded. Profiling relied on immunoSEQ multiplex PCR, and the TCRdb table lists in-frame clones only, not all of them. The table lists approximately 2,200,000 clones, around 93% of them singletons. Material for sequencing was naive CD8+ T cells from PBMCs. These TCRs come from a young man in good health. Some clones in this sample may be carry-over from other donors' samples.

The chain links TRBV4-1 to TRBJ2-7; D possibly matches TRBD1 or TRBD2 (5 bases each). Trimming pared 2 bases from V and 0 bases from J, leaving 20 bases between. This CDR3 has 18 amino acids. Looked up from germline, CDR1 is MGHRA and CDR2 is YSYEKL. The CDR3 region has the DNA TGCGCCAGCAGCCAACTGGAGATTGGTCCAGGGAGCTCCTACGAGCAGTACTTC. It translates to CASSQLEIGPGSSYEQYF.

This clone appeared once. CDR3 protein: CASSPLTGPSYEQYF. DNA for the CDR3: TGTGCCAGCAGCCCGCTGACAGGCCCCTCCTACGAGCAGTACTTC. The rearrangement links TRBV11-3 to TRBJ2-7; D might be TRBD1 (6 bases). This CDR3 has 15 amino acids. V was pared by 5 bases and J by 0 bases, with 14 bases between. Germline values: CDR1 SGHNT, CDR2 YENEEA.

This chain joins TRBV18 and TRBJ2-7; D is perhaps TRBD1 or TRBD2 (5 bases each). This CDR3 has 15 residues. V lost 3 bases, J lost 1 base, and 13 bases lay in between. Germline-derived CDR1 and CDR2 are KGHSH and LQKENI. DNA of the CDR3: TGTGCCAGCTCACCCGGAGGACACGGGTCCTACGAGCAGTACTTC. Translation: CASSPGGHGSYEQYF.

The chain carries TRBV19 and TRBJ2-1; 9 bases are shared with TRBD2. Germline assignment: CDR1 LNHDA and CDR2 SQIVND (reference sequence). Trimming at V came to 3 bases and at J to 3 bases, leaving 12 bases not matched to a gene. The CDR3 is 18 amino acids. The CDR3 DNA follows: TGTGCCAGTAGTATTCACGGCGGGAGGGATGGAAGCTACAATGAGCAGTTCTTC. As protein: CASSIHGGRDGSYNEQFF.

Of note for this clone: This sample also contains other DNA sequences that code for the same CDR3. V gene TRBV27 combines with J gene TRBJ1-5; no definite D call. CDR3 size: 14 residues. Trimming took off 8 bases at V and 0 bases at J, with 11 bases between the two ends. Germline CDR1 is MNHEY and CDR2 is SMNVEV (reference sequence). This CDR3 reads CASSSVYSNQPQHF. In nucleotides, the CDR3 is TGTGCCAGCTCTTCCGTCTATAGCAATCAGCCCCAGCATTTT.

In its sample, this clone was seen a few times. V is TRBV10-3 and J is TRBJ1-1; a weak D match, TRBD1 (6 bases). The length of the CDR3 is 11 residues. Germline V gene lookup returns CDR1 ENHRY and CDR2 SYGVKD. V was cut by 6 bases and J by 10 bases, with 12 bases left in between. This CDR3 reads CAISTGPAAFF. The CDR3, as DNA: TGTGCCATCAGCACAGGGCCGGCAGCTTTCTTT.

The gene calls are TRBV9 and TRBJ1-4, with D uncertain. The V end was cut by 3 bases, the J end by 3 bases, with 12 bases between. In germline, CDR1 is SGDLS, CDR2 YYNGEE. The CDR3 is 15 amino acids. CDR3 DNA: TGTGCCAGCAGCGCGGGAGGGTCACCTAATGAAAAACTGTTTTTT. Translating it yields CASSAGGSPNEKLFF.

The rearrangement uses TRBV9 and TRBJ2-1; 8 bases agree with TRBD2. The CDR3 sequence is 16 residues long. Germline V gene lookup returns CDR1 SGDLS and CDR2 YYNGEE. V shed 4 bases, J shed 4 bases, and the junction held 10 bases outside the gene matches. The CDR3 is CASSPQGAGVYNEQFF. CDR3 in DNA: TGTGCCAGCAGCCCCCAGGGAGCGGGAGTATACAATGAGCAGTTCTTC.

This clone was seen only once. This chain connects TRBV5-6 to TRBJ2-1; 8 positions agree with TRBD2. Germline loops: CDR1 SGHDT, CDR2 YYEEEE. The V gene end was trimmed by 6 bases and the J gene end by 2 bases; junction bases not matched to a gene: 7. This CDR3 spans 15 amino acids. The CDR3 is CASIMSGRPYNEQFF. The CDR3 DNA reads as TGTGCCAGCATTATGAGCGGGAGACCCTACAATGAGCAGTTCTTC.

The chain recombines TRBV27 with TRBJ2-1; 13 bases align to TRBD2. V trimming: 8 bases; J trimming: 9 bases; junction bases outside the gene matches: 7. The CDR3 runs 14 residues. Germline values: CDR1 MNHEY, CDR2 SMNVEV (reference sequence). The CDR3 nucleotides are TGTGCCAGCGGACTAGCGGGGGAATCCAGTGAGCAGTTCTTC. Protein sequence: CASGLAGESSEQFF.

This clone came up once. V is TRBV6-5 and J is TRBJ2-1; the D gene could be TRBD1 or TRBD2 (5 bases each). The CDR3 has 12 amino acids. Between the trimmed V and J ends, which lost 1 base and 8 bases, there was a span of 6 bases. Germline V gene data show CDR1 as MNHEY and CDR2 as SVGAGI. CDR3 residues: CASSYLGDEQFF. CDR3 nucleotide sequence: TGTGCCAGCAGTTACTTGGGGGATGAGCAGTTCTTC.